These T cell receptor beta chains were read from a single sample in a study of blood T cell repertoires in COVID-19. The data were produced by immunoSEQ multiplex PCR, yet TCRdb's version contains in-frame clones alone and is incomplete. The data contain fewer than 130,000 clones, roughly four fifths of them singletons. The material sequenced was peripheral blood. The receptors derive from a woman aged 60 to 75 with acute or convalescent COVID-19. Each CDR3 is given without its conserved first and last residue.

>TRBJ2-3|TRBV4-3
ASSQERAGGRHTQY
>TRBJ2-2|TRBV11-3
ASSPEGDTGELF
>TRBJ2-1|TRBV7-8
ASSPTDRSSYNEQF
>TRBJ1-6|TRBV5-6
ASSRTGSNSPLH
>TRBJ2-7|TRBV13
ASSFAPGQGHYEQY
>TRBJ2-1|TRBV27
ASSTLAGGRNEQF
>TRBJ2-1|TRBV9
ASTKTGQGDEQF
>TRBJ1-3|TRBV3-1/TRBV3-2
ASSQGGSSGNTIY
>TRBJ2-3|TRBV24-1
ATSGRLAEEPDTQY
>TRBJ1-5|TRBV7-7
ASSFGQAKSNQPQH
>TRBJ1-4|TRBV5-4
ASSLDRATGGKLF
>TRBJ1-6|TRBV30
AWIGDRGNSPLH
>TRBJ2-5|TRBV29-1
SVEDSFETQY
>TRBJ1-4|TRBV21-1
ASSKEAETGGSERRTATNEKLF